The 9 T cell receptor beta chains reported below all come from one sample, sequenced in a study of cytomegalovirus exposure and HLA in healthy donors. The primer mix had 60 Vbeta and 13 Jbeta primers. Profiling relied on immunoSEQ multiplex PCR, and the TCRdb table lists in-frame clones only, not all of them. The profile covers just over 150,000 clones, with roughly 84% appearing a single time and about 2% taken by the ten largest. Sequencing used PBMCs. The receptors come from a young man in good health and CMV-seropositive.

CDR3 coding DNA: TGTGCCAGCAGCCACCGAGCGGGGGGTAGAGAGACCCAGTACTTC. This translates into CASSHRAGGRETQYF. The rearrangement uses TRBV14 and TRBJ2-5, with 9 bases aligning to TRBD2. The junction had 6 bases not matched to a gene; V was cut back by 3 bases and J by 4 bases. The CDR3 is 15 amino acids. Germline CDR1 is SGHDN and CDR2 is FVKESK. Complete variable domain (other parts from reference TRBV14 and TRBJ2-5): EAGVTQFPSHSVIEKGQTVTLRCDPISGHDNLYWYRRVMGKEIKFLLHFVKESKQDESGMPNNRFLAERTGGTYSTLKVQPAELEDSGVYFCASSHRAGGRETQYFGPGTRLLVL.

This clone was found once. The CDR3 here is CASSSRASISDTQYF. CDR3 bases: TGTGCCAGCAGCTCACGGGCTAGCATCTCAGATACGCAGTATTTT. The chain joins TRBV13 to TRBJ2-3; tentative D call: TRBD2 (5 bases). This CDR3 spans 15 amino acids. The V and J ends lost 4 bases and 4 bases respectively, with 15 bases between them. From germline, CDR1 is PRHDT and CDR2 FYEKMQ (reference sequence).

The chain recombines TRBV28 with TRBJ2-6, with a weak D call TRBD1 (6 bases). V was pared by 2 bases and J by 0 bases, with 11 bases between. The length of the CDR3 is 17 residues. Germline CDR1 and CDR2: MDHEN and SYDVKM. CDR3 DNA sequence: TGTGCCAGCAGTTTAGGGGGCAGCAGCTCTGGGGCCAACGTCCTGACTTTC. Its protein is CASSLGGSSSGANVLTF.

V is TRBV2 and J is TRBJ2-2; D not resolved. Trimming took 4 bases from V and 4 from J, leaving 13 bases between them. The CDR3 length is 15 residues. The germline V gene has CDR1 SNHLY and CDR2 FYNNEI. CDR3 coding DNA: TGTGCCAGCAGTGGCAGTCCCGCTTTCACCGGGGAGCTGTTTTTT. Its translation: CASSGSPAFTGELFF.

The chain employs TRBV7-5 and TRBJ1-1; TRBD1 is the table's D call and was not checked against the DNA. TRBV7-5 is classified as a pseudogene. CDR3 length: 15 residues. For the CDR3, the DNA is TGTGCCAGAAGCTCCAGGACAGAATCGAACACTGAAGCTTTCTTT. As protein: CARSSRTESNTEAFF.

This clone was observed a handful of times. The chain is built from TRBV7-9 and TRBJ2-3, with 8 bases lining up with TRBD2. This CDR3 is built from 18 residues. Per the germline V gene, CDR1 is SEHNR and CDR2 is FQNEAQ (reference sequence). Losses at the gene ends were 0 bases for V and 0 bases for J; bases not matched to a gene: 8. CDR3 region: CASSLATGGGSSTDTQYF. The CDR3 bases are TGTGCCAGCAGCTTAGCGACGGGCGGGGGGAGTAGCACAGATACGCAGTATTTT.

The V and J genes are TRBV4-3 and TRBJ2-3; TRBD2 aligns across 9 bases. The CDR3 length is 17 residues. With V trimmed by 1 base and J by 3 bases, 8 bases remained unmatched. Germline CDR1 reads LGHNA; CDR2 reads YSLEER. CDR3 in DNA: TGCGCCAGCAGCCAAGCGGCTCCGGGACTAGCAACAGATACGCAGTATTTT. It yields the protein CASSQAAPGLATDTQYF.

DNA for the CDR3: TGTGCCAGCAGCCCTCCTGGACAGGGGGCCTACGAGCAGTACTTC. This gives the protein CASSPPGQGAYEQYF. The chain couples TRBV7-9 to TRBJ2-7, with TRBD1 matching 10 bases. The CDR3 runs to 15 residues. The J segment lost 2 bases and the V segment lost 5 bases, leaving 6 bases of the junction unmatched. Germline V CDR1 and CDR2: SEHNR, FQNEAQ (reference sequence).

This clone was seen a single time. The chain couples TRBV9 to TRBJ1-2, with 11 positions matching TRBD1. CDR1 SGDLS and CDR2 YYNGEE come from the germline V gene. The CDR3 loop spans 11 amino acids. V gave up 5 bases and J gave up 12 bases; unmatched junction bases: 3. CDR3: CASSGTGGNTF. The CDR3 DNA reads TGTGCCAGCAGTGGGACAGGGGGAAACACCTTC.